The 27 T cell receptor beta chains below were found in one sample sequenced in a study of blood T cell repertoires in COVID-19. Method: immunoSEQ multiplex PCR; TCRdb's copy keeps in-frame clones and lacks some. The table lists approximately 300,000 clones, approximately 91% of them singletons. Sequenced input: PBMCs or T cells enriched from blood (not recorded which). The receptors originated from a woman between 25 and 40 years old who had been exposed to COVID-19.

In its sample, this clone was seen once. V usage is TRBV5-1 and J usage is TRBJ1-1, with TRBD1 matching over 7 bases. Germline lookup yields CDR1 SGHRS and CDR2 YFSETQ. There are 16 residues in the CDR3. V was pared by 0 bases and J by 1 base, with 6 bases of the junction left unmatched. In DNA, the CDR3 is TGCGCCAGCAGCTTGGGGCAGGGGGTTGGGAACACTGAAGCTTTCTTT. Its protein product is CASSLGQGVGNTEAFF.

This sequence joins TRBV27 and TRBJ1-6, with 10 bases lining up with TRBD1. The germline gives CDR1 MNHEY, CDR2 SMNVEV (reference sequence). The V gene end was trimmed by 3 bases and the J gene end by 10 bases; junction bases not matched to a gene: 6. The CDR3 runs 15 residues. As DNA, the CDR3 is TGTGCCAGCAGTTTTTCGACAGGGGGCGGCTCACCCCTCCACTTT. Translating it yields CASSFSTGGGSPLHF.

The J gene is TRBJ2-3, the V gene TRBV19; D might be TRBD1 (5 bases). This CDR3 spans 14 amino acids. CDR1 is LNHDA and CDR2 is SQIVND in the germline V gene (reference sequence). The V end was cut by 6 bases, the J end by 2 bases, with 12 bases between. CDR3 loop: CASSRVSLTDTQYF. The CDR3 DNA follows: TGTGCCAGTAGCAGGGTCTCCCTCACAGATACGCAGTATTTT.

This chain joins TRBV4-3 and TRBJ1-4; 10 positions agree with TRBD1. CDR1 and CDR2 from the germline V gene are LGHNA and YSLEER. After removal of 2 bases from V and 7 bases from J, the junction contained 7 bases not matched to a gene. The CDR3 consists of 16 residues. CDR3 region: CASSQFKGTGAEKLFF. CDR3 nucleotides: TGCGCCAGCAGCCAATTTAAGGGGACAGGGGCTGAAAAACTGTTTTTT.

The chain combines TRBV5-6 with TRBJ1-2; 9 bases match TRBD1. The CDR3 is 14 amino acids. The V gene's germline CDR1 is SGHDT and CDR2 YYEEEE. With 4 bases clipped from V and 5 bases from J, the junction kept 6 bases outside the gene matches. The DNA for the CDR3 is TGTGCCAGCAGCCCACCGGGACAGGGATATGGCTACACCTTC. Protein product: CASSPPGQGYGYTF.

This chain links TRBV29-1 with TRBJ2-7, with D perhaps matching TRBD2 (6 bases). Germline V gives CDR1 SQVTM, CDR2 ANQGSEA. This CDR3 contains 15 residues. The V end lost 0 bases, the J end lost 0 bases, and 12 bases lay between the germline ends. CDR3 coding DNA: TGCAGCGTTGAAGATCTGCGGGGTAGCTCCTACGAGCAGTACTTC. Protein product: CSVEDLRGSSYEQYF.

With respect to this clone: The germline gene is not matched at one end of the junction; a read error may be the cause. V usage is TRBV6-2 or TRBV6-3 and J usage is TRBJ1-2; TRBD1 matches at 9 bases. From germline, CDR1 is MNHEY and CDR2 SVGEGT. The CDR3 covers 16 residues. CDR3 in amino acids: CASSHSGTGRNYGYTF. The CDR3 DNA follows: TGTGCCAGCAGTCACTCCGGGACAGGGCGGAACTATGGCTACACCTTC.

The chain carries TRBV7-9 and TRBJ1-1, with D unclear. Trimming took 4 bases from V and 7 from J, leaving 4 bases between them. The CDR3 is 10 residues long. Germline V gene data show CDR1 as SEHNR and CDR2 as FQNEAQ (reference sequence). The CDR3 loop is CASSSLEAFF. The CDR3 nucleotides read TGTGCCAGCAGCTCCCTTGAAGCTTTCTTT.

This chain connects TRBV4-3 to TRBJ2-2, with 8 bases that match TRBD2. V shed 2 bases and J 0 bases; nucleotides not matched to a gene: 2. The length of the CDR3 is 16 residues. Per germline, CDR1 LGHNA and CDR2 YSLEER. The CDR3 protein is CASSQFSGANTGELFF. CDR3 DNA: TGCGCCAGCAGCCAATTTAGCGGGGCGAACACCGGGGAGCTGTTTTTT.

The rearrangement links TRBV5-1 to TRBJ1-2; possible D gene TRBD1, 5 bases. V was pared by 4 bases and J by 5 bases, with 9 bases between. The CDR3 is made up of 12 amino acids. Germline V gene sequence: CDR1 SGHRS, CDR2 YFSETQ. CDR3 DNA sequence: TGCGCCAGCAGCCCGGACAATTATGGCTACACCTTC. It encodes CASSPDNYGYTF.

V usage is TRBV19 and J usage is TRBJ1-4; 7 bases agree with TRBD1. Germline V gene data show CDR1 as LNHDA and CDR2 as SQIVND (reference sequence). The CDR3 spans 17 residues. J was trimmed by 0 bases and V by 6 bases; bases with no gene match: 10. CDR3 coding DNA: TGTGCCAGTAGCCGACAGGGCGCGTACTCAACTAATGAAAAACTGTTTTTT. This codes for CASSRQGAYSTNEKLFF. Variable domain in full (rest from reference TRBV19 and TRBJ1-4): DGGITQSPKYLFRKEGQNVTLSCEQNLNHDAMYWYRQDPGQGLRLIYYSQIVNDFQKGDIAEGYSVSREKKESFPLTVTSAQKNPTAFYLCASSRQGAYSTNEKLFFGSGTQLSVL.

The V gene is TRBV5-1, the J gene TRBJ1-1, with 8 nucleotides matching TRBD1. Germline CDR1 and CDR2: SGHRS and YFSETQ. The CDR3 runs 16 residues. V lost 4 bases, J lost 3 bases, and 11 bases stayed unmatched. CDR3 amino acids: CASSVRGQLTYTEAFF. For the CDR3, the DNA is TGCGCCAGCAGCGTCAGGGGGCAGTTAACTTACACTGAAGCTTTCTTT.

V and J are TRBV5-1 and TRBJ2-6; the match to TRBD1 covers 10 bases. V was clipped by 4 bases and J by 3 bases; unmatched bases: 7. This CDR3 comprises 17 residues. From germline, CDR1 is SGHRS and CDR2 YFSETQ. The CDR3: CASSIGQGDFGANVLTF. The CDR3 nucleotides are TGCGCCAGCAGCATCGGACAGGGGGACTTTGGGGCCAACGTCCTGACTTTC.

The chain carries TRBV24-1 and TRBJ2-5, with 7 positions matching TRBD2. From germline, CDR1 is KGHDR and CDR2 SFDVKD. There are 13 residues in the CDR3. V trimming: 5 bases; J trimming: 4 bases; junction bases outside the gene matches: 3. DNA for the CDR3: TGTGCCACCAGTGGTCCGGGGGGAGAGACCCAGTACTTC. Its protein product is CATSGPGGETQYF.

This clone was seen only a few times. This chain uses TRBV24-1 with TRBJ2-7, with TRBD1 identical over 9 bases. The CDR3 contains 16 residues. Per germline, CDR1 KGHDR and CDR2 SFDVKD. V lost 2 bases to trimming and J lost 4 bases; unmatched junction nucleotides: 8. CDR3 coding DNA: TGTGCCACCAGTGATTCGGGACAGGGCTTTGAGTACGAGCAGTACTTC. This translates into CATSDSGQGFEYEQYF.

The chain combines TRBV27 with TRBJ1-2, with a tentative D call TRBD1 (6 bases). Trimming pared 5 bases from V and 4 bases from J, leaving 17 bases between. Germline V CDR1 and CDR2: MNHEY, SMNVEV (reference sequence). This CDR3 contains 15 residues. Written as DNA, the CDR3 is TGTGCCAGCAGTCTTCGGGGGGCGATAAGCTATGGCTACACCTTC. Translation: CASSLRGAISYGYTF.

The chain employs TRBV5-1 and TRBJ1-2, with TRBD1 identical over 10 bases. The CDR3 loop spans 14 amino acids. The germline V gene has CDR1 SGHRS and CDR2 YFSETQ. Trimming removed 1 base from V and 7 bases from J; junction bases left unmatched: 4. Written as DNA, the CDR3 is TGCGCCAGCAGCTTGATTGGACAGGGGGGTGGCTACACCTTC. This translates into CASSLIGQGGGYTF.

J is TRBJ1-6 and V is TRBV3-1 (or the pseudogene TRBV3-2); 10 nucleotides match TRBD1. CDR3 length: 14 residues. The germline V gene encodes CDR1 LGHDT and CDR2 YNNKEL (reference sequence). Losses at the gene ends were 5 bases for V and 7 bases for J; bases not matched to a gene: 2. CDR3 in DNA: TGTGCCAGCAGCGCGGGACAGGGGAATTCACCCCTCCACTTT. It specifies CASSAGQGNSPLHF.

The V gene is TRBV7-6, the J gene TRBJ1-1; tentatively, D is TRBD1 (6 bases). Germline-derived CDR1 and CDR2 are SGHVS and FNYEAQ. The CDR3 has 14 residues. V shed 5 bases and J shed 1 base, with 11 bases lying between them. The CDR3 bases are TGTGCCAGCAGCGCGGGGGCGGAGAACACTGAAGCTTTCTTT. It translates to CASSAGAENTEAFF.

The V and J genes are TRBV19 and TRBJ1-3, with D possibly TRBD1 on 5 matching bases. The germline V gene has CDR1 LNHDA and CDR2 SQIVND (reference sequence). V lost 3 bases, J lost 3 bases, and 9 bases lay in between. CDR3 size: 14 residues. This chain's CDR3 is CASSITGNGNTIYF. CDR3 DNA sequence: TGTGCCAGTAGTATCACAGGAAATGGAAACACCATATATTTT.

The chain employs TRBV5-1 and TRBJ2-2; 9 bases are shared with TRBD1. CDR3 size: 14 residues. With V trimmed by 7 bases and J by 6 bases, 7 bases remained unmatched. Per the germline V gene, CDR1 is SGHRS and CDR2 is YFSETQ. The CDR3 bases are TGCGCCAGCCGATTGACAGGGGGAGCCGGGGAGCTGTTTTTT. Its protein is CASRLTGGAGELFF.

The rearrangement links TRBV2 to TRBJ2-3, with 10 nucleotides matching TRBD2. With V trimmed by 6 bases and J by 6 bases, 12 bases remained unmatched. The CDR3 sequence is 16 residues long. In germline, CDR1 is SNHLY, CDR2 FYNNEI. CDR3 sequence: CASRVRLAGGLDTQYF. The CDR3 nucleotides are TGTGCCAGCAGAGTACGGTTAGCGGGGGGACTGGATACGCAGTATTTT.

The V gene is TRBV7-8, the J gene TRBJ1-2, with 10 bases matching TRBD1. The CDR3 has 15 amino acids. Germline CDR1 is SGHVS and CDR2 is FQNEAQ. The junction had 5 bases not matched to a gene; V was cut back by 5 bases and J by 2 bases. In DNA form, the CDR3 reads TGTGCCAGCAGCCCCGACAGGGGGCTAAACTATGGCTACACCTTC. Its protein is CASSPDRGLNYGYTF.

The chain joins TRBV30 to TRBJ2-5, with D maybe TRBD2 (5 bases). CDR1 is GTSNPN and CDR2 is SVGIG in the germline V gene (reference sequence). V was cut by 0 bases and J by 4 bases, with 9 bases left in between. The CDR3 length is 13 residues. The CDR3 DNA reads as TGTGCCTGGAGTGTTTGGCTAGCAGAGACCCAGTACTTC. It yields the protein CAWSVWLAETQYF.

The chain recombines TRBV9 with TRBJ1-2; D is undetermined. This CDR3 is built from 14 residues. V was trimmed by 4 bases and J by 5 bases, leaving 15 bases between them. Looked up from germline, CDR1 is SGDLS and CDR2 is YYNGEE. CDR3 residues: CASSTLRGRYGYTF. As DNA, the CDR3 is TGTGCCAGCAGCACCCTCCGGGGTCGGTATGGCTACACCTTC.

This chain joins TRBV18 and TRBJ2-7, with D perhaps TRBD2 (7 bases). Trimming shortened V by 2 bases and J by 0 bases, and 17 bases separated the two germline ends. There are 17 residues in the CDR3. In germline, CDR1 is KGHSH, CDR2 LQKENI. This CDR3 is CASSPVLEGGHSYEQYF. The CDR3 DNA reads TGTGCCAGCTCACCAGTTTTGGAGGGGGGGCACTCCTACGAGCAGTACTTC.

The chain links TRBV30 to TRBJ1-1; no firm D call. CDR1 GTSNPN and CDR2 SVGIG come from the germline V gene (reference sequence). Trimming stripped 0 bases from V and 11 bases from J, with 13 bases between. The CDR3 runs 12 residues. Here the CDR3 DNA reads TGTGCCTGGAGTGTAGATTGGGCAGACGCTTTCTTT. This codes for CAWSVDWADAFF.